Following are 30 T cell receptor beta chains from one sample sequenced in a study of cytomegalovirus exposure and HLA in healthy donors. TCRdb keeps only in-frame clones here, not all; method: immunoSEQ multiplex PCR. The table has 150,000 to 250,000 clones, 70% to 85% seen once. Sequenced material: PBMCs. The receptors originated from a woman in her thirties in good health and CMV-seropositive.

The rearrangement links TRBV6-5 to TRBJ2-3, with TRBD1 matching over 11 bases. Losses at the gene ends were 8 bases for V and 3 bases for J; bases not matched to a gene: 4. The CDR3 is made up of 14 amino acids. Germline V gene lookup returns CDR1 MNHEY and CDR2 SVGAGI. Written as DNA, the CDR3 is TGTGCCAGCTTGGGGGACAGGGGGACAGATACGCAGTATTTT. Residues: CASLGDRGTDTQYF.

The rearrangement joins TRBV18 to TRBJ1-4; D may be TRBD1 (6 bases). V dropped 3 bases and J dropped 14 bases, with 16 bases sitting between them. From germline, CDR1 is KGHSH and CDR2 LQKENI. The CDR3 runs to 13 residues. The chain's CDR3 is CASSPEARGLLFF. In DNA form, the CDR3 reads TGTGCCAGCTCACCCGAAGCCAGGGGATTGCTGTTTTTT.

The CDR3: CASETSGDNEQFF. The DNA for the CDR3 is TGTGCCAGCGAAACATCCGGAGACAATGAGCAGTTCTTC. The chain recombines TRBV11-3 with TRBJ2-1, with D unclear. The germline V and J ends were trimmed by 8 bases and 5 bases, with 13 bases remaining between them. This CDR3 region has 13 residues. The germline V gene has CDR1 SGHNT and CDR2 YENEEA. The full variable domain, in which reference TRBV11-3 and TRBJ2-1 provide the parts outside the CDR3, is EAGVVQSPRYKIIEKKQPVAFWCNPISGHNTLYWYLQNLGQGPELLIRYENEEAVDDSQLPKDRFSAERLKGVDSTLKIQPAELGDSAVYLCASETSGDNEQFFGPGTRLTVL.

This clone was observed once. The chain combines TRBV18 with TRBJ2-1; the match to TRBD2 covers 7 bases. Germline-derived CDR1 and CDR2 are KGHSH and LQKENI. CDR3 length: 13 residues. V was clipped by 4 bases and J by 5 bases; unmatched bases: 2. The CDR3 DNA is TGTGCCAGCTCACAAAGCGGGGACAATGAGCAGTTCTTC. It translates to CASSQSGDNEQFF.

V and J are TRBV28 and TRBJ1-5, with TRBD1 matching over 10 bases. The CDR3 is 16 residues long. The V and J ends lost 5 bases and 8 bases, in that order; junction bases with no gene match: 12. Germline lookup yields CDR1 MDHEN and CDR2 SYDVKM. CDR3 coding DNA: TGTGCCAGCAGTCCACCGGGACAGGGGAATTCAAAGCCCCAGCATTTT. Protein sequence: CASSPPGQGNSKPQHF.

DNA for the CDR3: TGCGCCAGCAGCTTGGCCCTAGCGGGAGTAAAGGCAGATACGCAGTATTTT. Its translation: CASSLALAGVKADTQYF. The V call is TRBV5-1, the J call TRBJ2-3; TRBD2 matches 10 bases. Germline trimming cut 0 bases from V and 4 bases from J; bases unmatched to any gene: 8. From germline, CDR1 is SGHRS and CDR2 YFSETQ. This CDR3 region has 17 residues. Full variable domain (rest looked up from reference TRBV5-1 and TRBJ2-3): KAGVTQTPRYLIKTRGQQVTLSCSPISGHRSVSWYQQTPGQGLQFLFEYFSETQRNKGNFPGRFSGRQFSNSRSEMNVSTLELGDSALYLCASSLALAGVKADTQYFGPGTRLTVL.

The table lists this clone with a few counts. J is TRBJ1-2 and V is TRBV28; D is uncertain. The CDR3 runs 13 residues. Trimming shortened V by 4 bases and J by 5 bases, and 11 bases separated the two germline ends. Per the germline V gene, CDR1 is MDHEN and CDR2 is SYDVKM. The CDR3 here is CASSSRGPYGYTF. DNA for the CDR3: TGTGCCAGCAGTTCTCGTGGGCCGTATGGCTACACCTTC.

The CDR3 loop reads CASSESKGQRPYNEQFF. The CDR3 DNA sequence: TGTGCCAGCAGTGAATCGAAGGGACAGAGACCGTACAATGAGCAGTTCTTC. The rearrangement links TRBV25-1 to TRBJ2-1, with 7 nucleotides matching TRBD1. The V gene end was trimmed by 1 base and the J gene end by 4 bases; junction bases not matched to a gene: 10. The CDR3 spans 17 residues. Germline V gene lookup returns CDR1 MGHDK and CDR2 SYGVNS.

V is TRBV7-2 and J is TRBJ2-7; D is possibly TRBD2 (5 bases). Germline V gene sequence: CDR1 SGHTA, CDR2 FQGNSA. The CDR3 is 14 residues long. With 1 base removed from V and 2 bases from J, the gap between germline ends came to 9 bases. CDR3: CASSLGGKPYEQYF. The CDR3 nucleotides are TGTGCCAGCAGCTTAGGAGGGAAACCCTACGAGCAGTACTTC.

The chain employs TRBV5-1 and TRBJ1-4, with TRBD1 matching over 7 bases. Germline V lookup: CDR1 SGHRS, CDR2 YFSETQ. The V segment lost 2 bases and the J segment 0 bases; nucleotides outside the gene matches: 7. The CDR3 runs 17 residues. CDR3 in DNA: TGCGCCAGCAGCTTTACAGGGGAACTTGCAACTAATGAAAAACTGTTTTTT. This translates into CASSFTGELATNEKLFF.

This chain connects TRBV7-9 to TRBJ2-7; TRBD2 agrees at 13 bases. The germline V gene has CDR1 SEHNR and CDR2 FQNEAQ (reference sequence). The CDR3 loop spans 18 amino acids. The V gene end was trimmed by 5 bases and the J gene end by 6 bases; junction bases not matched to a gene: 16. The CDR3 loop reads CASSAPLAGGFRDPEQYF. CDR3 bases: TGTGCCAGCAGCGCACCACTAGCGGGAGGGTTTCGAGATCCCGAGCAGTACTTC.

This chain uses TRBV2 with TRBJ2-3; D ambiguous. CDR1 and CDR2 (germline): SNHLY, FYNNEI. The CDR3 is made up of 13 amino acids. V was shortened by 11 bases and J by 0 bases, with 12 bases between the two germline ends. CDR3 protein: CARGPASTDTQYF. The CDR3 DNA is TGTGCCCGAGGTCCGGCAAGCACAGATACGCAGTATTTT.

This sequence joins TRBV2 and TRBJ1-5, with D perhaps TRBD1 (6 bases). The CDR3 runs to 15 residues. Trimming removed 4 bases at V and 6 bases at J, with 16 bases between. Looked up from germline, CDR1 is SNHLY and CDR2 is FYNNEI. CDR3 bases: TGTGCCAGCAGTGGAGTCGCAGGGGCCCTTCAGCCCCAGCATTTT. This translates into CASSGVAGALQPQHF.

This clone turned up a few times. This chain links TRBV9 with TRBJ2-7; tentative D call: TRBD1 (6 bases). V was cut by 4 bases and J by 3 bases, with 8 bases left in between. The germline V gene has CDR1 SGDLS and CDR2 YYNGEE. CDR3 length equals 12 residues. CDR3 coding DNA: TGTGCCAGCAGCTTGGACAGCTACGAGCAGTACTTC. Translated, it gives CASSLDSYEQYF.

The rearrangement joins TRBV6-1 to TRBJ2-1; 8 bases are a match to TRBD2. The junction had 7 bases not matched to a gene; V was cut back by 4 bases and J by 8 bases. Germline V gives CDR1 MNHNS, CDR2 SASEGT. This CDR3 has 14 amino acids. The CDR3 here is CASSAERESYEQFF. CDR3 DNA sequence: TGTGCCAGCAGTGCTGAGCGGGAGAGCTATGAGCAGTTCTTC.

This rearrangement joins TRBV5-6 to TRBJ1-1; D uncertain. The CDR3 runs 13 residues. The germline gives CDR1 SGHDT, CDR2 YYEEEE. Trimming removed 0 bases at V and 6 bases at J, with 9 bases between. This CDR3 is CASSLAEGSEAFF. Written as DNA, the CDR3 is TGTGCCAGCAGCTTGGCTGAGGGATCTGAAGCTTTCTTT.

This chain connects TRBV19 to TRBJ1-1, with 7 nucleotides matching TRBD1. Germline loops: CDR1 LNHDA, CDR2 SQIVND (reference sequence). V was clipped by 4 bases and J by 5 bases; unmatched bases: 13. CDR3 length equals 16 residues. CDR3 bases: TGTGCCAGTAGTACCGTCGGAGGACAGGTCGGAACTGAAGCTTTCTTT. It specifies CASSTVGGQVGTEAFF.

The chain has TRBV5-1 and TRBJ2-3, with D unresolved. Germline V gives CDR1 SGHRS, CDR2 YFSETQ. V was trimmed by 0 bases and J by 7 bases, leaving 6 bases between them. There are 12 residues in the CDR3. CDR3 nucleotides: TGCGCCAGCAGCTTGGCGGGTTATACGCAGTATTTT. Protein product: CASSLAGYTQYF.

The V call is TRBV5-4, the J call TRBJ2-1, with 9 positions matching TRBD2. The CDR3 covers 16 residues. CDR1 and CDR2 from the germline V gene are SGHNT and YYREEE (reference sequence). V lost 2 bases to trimming and J lost 2 bases; unmatched junction nucleotides: 5. The CDR3 coding sequence is TGTGCCAGCAGCTTCCCTTCTAGCGGGGCCTACAATGAGCAGTTCTTC. This sequence encodes CASSFPSSGAYNEQFF.

V usage is TRBV27 and J usage is TRBJ2-2; D call uncertain. The V end lost 3 bases, the J end lost 2 bases, and 7 bases lay between the germline ends. The CDR3 spans 14 residues. Per germline, CDR1 MNHEY and CDR2 SMNVEV (reference sequence). CDR3 sequence (DNA): TGTGCCAGCAGTTTTAACATAAACACCGGGGAGCTGTTTTTT. As protein: CASSFNINTGELFF.

The V and J genes are TRBV15 and TRBJ2-1; D unresolved. V lost 5 bases and J lost 10, with 15 bases in between. From germline, CDR1 is LNHNV and CDR2 YYDKDF (reference sequence). The CDR3 is made up of 13 amino acids. The CDR3 coding sequence is TGTGCCACCAGCCCAACCATCCGAGTAGAGCAGTTCTTC. This encodes CATSPTIRVEQFF.

The chain carries TRBV19 and TRBJ2-6, with D unresolved. Trimming shortened V by 8 bases and J by 0 bases, and 8 bases separated the two germline ends. The V gene's germline CDR1 is LNHDA and CDR2 SQIVND (reference sequence). The CDR3 contains 14 residues. The CDR3 nucleotides are TGTGCCAGTGCTGACTTCTCTGGGGCCAACGTCCTGACTTTC. Translation: CASADFSGANVLTF.

V and J are TRBV28 and TRBJ2-3; TRBD2 agrees at 7 bases. The V gene's germline CDR1 is MDHEN and CDR2 SYDVKM. The CDR3 sequence is 15 residues long. The junction had 11 bases not matched to a gene; V was cut back by 6 bases and J by 5 bases. The CDR3 nucleotides read TGTGCCAGCAGCCCATGGGGGGGAGGCAAAGATACGCAGTATTTT. This gives the protein CASSPWGGGKDTQYF.

The V gene is TRBV2, the J gene TRBJ2-2; D call uncertain. Trimming took off 8 bases at V and 4 bases at J, with 14 bases between the two ends. This CDR3 spans 14 amino acids. Germline V gives CDR1 SNHLY, CDR2 FYNNEI. Here the CDR3 reads CASSQMLGTGELFF. The CDR3 nucleotides read TGTGCCAGCTCTCAGATGCTAGGCACCGGGGAGCTGTTTTTT. Looking up the rest from reference TRBV2 and TRBJ2-2 gives the full variable domain: EPEVTQTPSHQVTQMGQEVILRCVPISNHLYFYWYRQILGQKVEFLVSFYNNEISEKSEIFDDQFSVERPDGSNFTLKIRSTKLEDSAMYFCASSQMLGTGELFFGEGSRLTVL.

This chain connects TRBV30 to TRBJ2-7; tentatively, D is TRBD1 (6 bases). With 3 bases removed from V and 0 bases from J, the gap between germline ends came to 12 bases. This CDR3 is built from 14 residues. Germline V CDR1 and CDR2: GTSNPN, SVGIG (reference sequence). CDR3 sequence: CAWRQGESSYEQYF. The CDR3 DNA sequence: TGTGCCTGGAGACAGGGCGAGAGCTCCTACGAGCAGTACTTC. The full variable domain, its missing parts supplied by reference TRBV30 and TRBJ2-7, is SQTIHQWPATLVQPVGSPLSLECTVEGTSNPNLYWYRQAAGRGLQLLFYSVGIGQISSEVPQNLSASRPQDRQFILSSKKLLLSDSGFYLCAWRQGESSYEQYFGPGTRLTVT.

The gene calls are TRBV9 and TRBJ1-2; no clear D. The CDR3 is 15 residues long. Per the germline V gene, CDR1 is SGDLS and CDR2 is YYNGEE. V was shortened by 4 bases and J by 8 bases, with 21 bases between the two germline ends. The CDR3 here is CASSSLGNPGIGYTF. The DNA of the CDR3 is TGTGCCAGCAGCTCCCTGGGTAATCCGGGAATCGGCTACACCTTC.

The rearrangement uses TRBV2 and TRBJ2-1, with 12 bases identical to TRBD2. V lost 2 bases to trimming and J lost 4 bases; unmatched junction nucleotides: 9. CDR3 size: 18 residues. Germline-derived CDR1 and CDR2 are SNHLY and FYNNEI. CDR3 residues: CASSENGRTSGIYNEQFF. The CDR3 region has the DNA TGTGCCAGCAGTGAAAATGGTCGGACTAGCGGGATTTACAATGAGCAGTTCTTC. Together with reference TRBV2 and TRBJ2-1, the CDR3 gives the full variable domain: EPEVTQTPSHQVTQMGQEVILRCVPISNHLYFYWYRQILGQKVEFLVSFYNNEISEKSEIFDDQFSVERPDGSNFTLKIRSTKLEDSAMYFCASSENGRTSGIYNEQFFGPGTRLTVL.

This clone was seen only a few times. The chain is built from TRBV19 and TRBJ2-1; no clear D. This CDR3 is 15 amino acids long. Germline CDR1 and CDR2: LNHDA and SQIVND (reference sequence). The germline V and J ends were trimmed by 3 bases and 0 bases, with 9 bases remaining between them. CDR3 sequence: CASSMESHSYNEQFF. In DNA, the CDR3 is TGTGCCAGTAGTATGGAGAGTCACTCCTACAATGAGCAGTTCTTC.

The chain carries TRBV14 and TRBJ1-2, with D maybe TRBD1 (6 bases). The CDR3 consists of 15 residues. V was pared by 0 bases and J by 3 bases, with 11 bases between. CDR1 is SGHDN and CDR2 is FVKESK in the germline V gene. The DNA of the CDR3 is TGTGCCAGCAGCCAAGATTTCAACAGGGACTATGGCTACACCTTC. This codes for CASSQDFNRDYGYTF.

CDR3 sequence reads: CSVRGGANEQFF. The CDR3 DNA reads as TGCAGCGTCCGAGGCGGCGCCAATGAGCAGTTCTTC. The J gene is TRBJ2-1, the V gene TRBV29-1; the D is unclear. Germline values: CDR1 SQVTM, CDR2 ANQGSEA. The germline V and J ends were trimmed by 6 bases and 6 bases, with 12 bases remaining between them. The CDR3 totals 12 residues.